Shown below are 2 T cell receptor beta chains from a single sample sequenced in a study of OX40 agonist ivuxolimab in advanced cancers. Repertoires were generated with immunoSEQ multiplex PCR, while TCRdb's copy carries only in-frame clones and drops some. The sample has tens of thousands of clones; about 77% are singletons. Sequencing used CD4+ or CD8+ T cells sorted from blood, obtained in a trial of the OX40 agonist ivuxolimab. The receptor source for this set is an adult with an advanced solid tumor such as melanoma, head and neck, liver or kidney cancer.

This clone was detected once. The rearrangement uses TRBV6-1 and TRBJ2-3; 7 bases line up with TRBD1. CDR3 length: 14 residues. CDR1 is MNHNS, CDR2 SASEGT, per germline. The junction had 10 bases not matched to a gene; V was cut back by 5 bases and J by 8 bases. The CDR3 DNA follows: TGTGCCAGCAGTCAGACAGGGTTCGGAGTTACGCAGTATTTT. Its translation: CASSQTGFGVTQYF.

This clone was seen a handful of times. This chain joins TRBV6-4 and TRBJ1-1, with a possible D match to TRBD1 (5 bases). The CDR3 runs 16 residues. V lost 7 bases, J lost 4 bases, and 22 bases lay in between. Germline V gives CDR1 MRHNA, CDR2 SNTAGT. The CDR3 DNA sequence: TGTGCCAGCAAAAAGACTCAAGGGCCCGGGACCACTGAAGCTTTCTTT. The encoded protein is CASKKTQGPGTTEAFF.